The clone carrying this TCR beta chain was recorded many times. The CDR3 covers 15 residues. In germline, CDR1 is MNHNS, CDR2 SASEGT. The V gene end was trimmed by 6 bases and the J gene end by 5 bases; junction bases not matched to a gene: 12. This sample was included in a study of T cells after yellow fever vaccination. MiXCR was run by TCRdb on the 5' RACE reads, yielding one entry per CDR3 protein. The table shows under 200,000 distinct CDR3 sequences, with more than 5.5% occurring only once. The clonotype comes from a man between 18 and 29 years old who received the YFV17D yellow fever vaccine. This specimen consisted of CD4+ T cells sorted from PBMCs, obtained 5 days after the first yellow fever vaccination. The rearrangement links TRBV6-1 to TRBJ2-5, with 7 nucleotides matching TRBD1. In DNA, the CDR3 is TGTGCCAGCAGGGCACTTGGCAGGGGGTTGGAGACCCAGTACTTC. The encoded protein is CASRALGRGLETQYF.